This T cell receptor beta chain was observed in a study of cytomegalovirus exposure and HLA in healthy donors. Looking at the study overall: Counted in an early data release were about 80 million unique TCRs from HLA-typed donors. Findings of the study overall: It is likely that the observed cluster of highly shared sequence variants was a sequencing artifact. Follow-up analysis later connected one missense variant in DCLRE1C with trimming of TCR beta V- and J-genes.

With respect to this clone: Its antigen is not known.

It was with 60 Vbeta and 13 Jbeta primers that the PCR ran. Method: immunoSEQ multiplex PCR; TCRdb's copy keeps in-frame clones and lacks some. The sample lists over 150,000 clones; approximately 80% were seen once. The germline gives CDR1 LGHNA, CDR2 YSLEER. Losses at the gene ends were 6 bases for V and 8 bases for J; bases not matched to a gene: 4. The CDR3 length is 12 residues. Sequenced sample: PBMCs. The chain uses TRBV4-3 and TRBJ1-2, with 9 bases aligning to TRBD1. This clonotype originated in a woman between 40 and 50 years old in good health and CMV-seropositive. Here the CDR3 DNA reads TGCGCCAGCAGGGGGACAGGGACCGGCTACACCTTC. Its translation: CASRGTGTGYTF.